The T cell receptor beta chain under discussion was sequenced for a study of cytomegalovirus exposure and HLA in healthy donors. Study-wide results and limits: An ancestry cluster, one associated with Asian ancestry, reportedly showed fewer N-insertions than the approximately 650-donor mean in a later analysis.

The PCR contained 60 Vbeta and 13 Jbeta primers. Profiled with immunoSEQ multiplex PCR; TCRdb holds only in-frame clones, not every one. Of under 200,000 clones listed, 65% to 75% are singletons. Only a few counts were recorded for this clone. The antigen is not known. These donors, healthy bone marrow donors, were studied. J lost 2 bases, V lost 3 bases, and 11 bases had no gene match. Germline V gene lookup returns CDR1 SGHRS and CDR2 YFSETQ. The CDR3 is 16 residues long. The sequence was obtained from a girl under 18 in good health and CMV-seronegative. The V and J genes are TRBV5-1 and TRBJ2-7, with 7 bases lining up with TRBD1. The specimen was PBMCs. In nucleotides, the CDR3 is TGCGCCAGCAGCTCAACTCTGACGGGACAGACCTACGAGCAGTACTTC. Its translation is CASSSTLTGQTYEQYF.